The 16 T cell receptor beta chains below come from one sample, sequenced in a study of metastatic and nonmetastatic thyroid tumors (TCRdb year 2020). The method behind the library was PCR. The instrument given in TCRdb is Illumina HiSeq 4000. TCRdb reran the public reads through fastp at Q25 and MiXCR, keeping productive beta chains. In this sample the table shows approximately 16,000 clones, about 21% of which occur a single time. The top ten constitute around an eighth of the sample. No patient had received any treatment before thyroid surgery. Sequenced: blood. Receptors were obtained from a female donor with papillary thyroid cancer or a benign thyroid nodule (not recorded which). Some clones in this sample may be carry-over from other donors' samples.

This clone counts as medium-sized. This rearrangement joins TRBV28 to TRBJ2-1, with 9 positions matching TRBD2. The CDR3 covers 16 residues. Germline V lookup: CDR1 MDHEN, CDR2 SYDVKM. V lost 3 bases and J lost 6; bases outside the gene matches: 9. CDR3 sequence reads: CASSLGLAGRVNEQFF. CDR3 nucleotide sequence: TGTGCCAGCAGTTTGGGGCTAGCGGGACGAGTCAATGAGCAGTTCTTC.

Sample share makes this clone medium-sized (0.01 to 0.1%). CDR3 sequence (DNA): TGTGCCAGCAGTGAAGACTGGGATACGCAGTATTTT. Translated: CASSEDWDTQYF. The chain recombines TRBV6-1 with TRBJ2-3, with D unresolved. The V gene lost 1 base and the J gene lost 6 bases, with 5 bases spanning the gap. Per the germline V gene, CDR1 is MNHNS and CDR2 is SASEGT. The length of the CDR3 is 12 residues.

At least ten counts were recorded for this clone. V is TRBV5-1 and J is TRBJ2-1; possibly TRBD2 for D (6 bases). In germline, CDR1 is SGHRS, CDR2 YFSETQ. V was shortened by 6 bases and J by 0 bases, with 13 bases between the two germline ends. This CDR3 comprises 15 residues. CDR3 protein: CASTPGLRSYNEQFF. The CDR3 DNA sequence: TGCGCCAGCACCCCAGGACTACGCTCCTACAATGAGCAGTTCTTC.

The CDR3 protein is CASRGAGATYANEQFF. DNA of the CDR3: TGTGCCAGCAGAGGTGCGGGAGCTACCTACGCCAATGAGCAGTTCTTC. The rearrangement uses TRBV2 and TRBJ2-1; the match to TRBD2 covers 7 bases. Germline V lookup: CDR1 SNHLY, CDR2 FYNNEI. This CDR3 comprises 16 residues. After removal of 6 bases from V and 6 bases from J, the junction contained 14 bases not matched to a gene.

In this sample, this clone is medium-sized. The V gene is TRBV11-1, the J gene TRBJ2-1; either TRBD1 or TRBD2 may fit D (5 bases each). CDR3 length: 15 residues. Germline CDR1 SGHAT, CDR2 FQDESV (reference sequence). V was shortened by 5 bases and J by 5 bases, with 16 bases between the two germline ends. CDR3 nucleotide sequence: TGTGCCAGCAGCCAGAGAGGGACGGAAGACAATGAGCAGTTCTTC. Its translation is CASSQRGTEDNEQFF. Filled out from reference TRBV11-1 and TRBJ2-1, the complete variable domain reads EAEVAQSPRYKITEKSQAVAFWCDPISGHATLYWYRQILGQGPELLVQFQDESVVDDSQLPKDRFSAERLKGVDSTLKIQPAELGDSAMYLCASSQRGTEDNEQFFGPGTRLTVL.

By sample fraction, this clone is medium-sized. V usage is TRBV20-1 and J usage is TRBJ2-5, with 7 nucleotides matching TRBD1. The CDR3 has 17 residues. The V and J ends lost 6 bases and 5 bases, in that order; junction bases with no gene match: 21. CDR1 and CDR2 from the germline V gene are DFQATT and SNEGSKA (reference sequence). The CDR3 DNA follows: TGCAGTGCCTCCTACAGGGGCTCCAAGTCGAGAGTGGAGACCCAGTACTTC. This sequence encodes CSASYRGSKSRVETQYF.

This clone is medium-sized (0.01 to 0.1%) in the sample. This chain connects TRBV2 to TRBJ2-3; D call uncertain. This CDR3 has 12 amino acids. V was pared by 5 bases and J by 2 bases, with 5 bases between. The V gene's germline CDR1 is SNHLY and CDR2 FYNNEI. CDR3 nucleotides: TGTGCCAGCAGTCCGACCACAGATACGCAGTATTTT. Its protein is CASSPTTDTQYF.

At least ten counts were recorded for this clone. This sequence joins TRBV20-1 and TRBJ2-7, with TRBD2 matching over 10 bases. Trimming took 8 bases from V and 2 from J; bases not matched to a gene: 6. This CDR3 region has 13 residues. In germline, CDR1 is DFQATT, CDR2 SNEGSKA (reference sequence). CDR3 amino acids: CSSGGTSAYEQYF. CDR3 coding DNA: TGCAGTAGTGGGGGGACTAGCGCCTACGAGCAGTACTTC.

This clone was seen repeatedly, ten times or more. The chain combines TRBV4-1 with TRBJ2-1; 10 nucleotides match TRBD2. Germline values: CDR1 MGHRA, CDR2 YSYEKL. Unmatched junction bases numbered 6, after V lost 4 bases and J lost 3 bases. CDR3 length equals 16 residues. The CDR3: CASSPPLAGNYNEQFF. The CDR3, as DNA: TGCGCCAGCAGCCCGCCACTAGCGGGAAACTACAATGAGCAGTTCTTC.

In its sample, this clone is medium-sized. The chain is built from TRBV6-2 or TRBV6-3 and TRBJ1-2, with TRBD1 identical over 9 bases. Germline-derived CDR1 and CDR2 are MNHEY and SVGEGT. The V gene end was trimmed by 3 bases and the J gene end by 6 bases; junction bases not matched to a gene: 14. The CDR3 spans 17 residues. The CDR3 DNA reads TGTGCCAGCAGTTATCGAAACAACAGGGGGCAAAGGCATGGCTACACCTTC. It translates to CASSYRNNRGQRHGYTF.

This clone was observed many times. The CDR3 sequence is CASSHSTGLNEQFF. In nucleotides, the CDR3 is TGCGCCAGCAGCCATTCTACAGGGCTCAATGAGCAGTTCTTC. The rearrangement links TRBV4-1 to TRBJ2-1, with D maybe TRBD1 (6 bases). The CDR3 spans 14 residues. Germline V gives CDR1 MGHRA, CDR2 YSYEKL. V lost 3 bases and J lost 6, with 12 bases in between.

This clone counts as medium-sized. The chain recombines TRBV6-1 with TRBJ1-1; D might be TRBD1 (6 bases). The CDR3 has 13 residues. Germline V lookup: CDR1 MNHNS, CDR2 SASEGT. The V end was cut by 8 bases, the J end by 5 bases, with 15 bases between. The CDR3 protein is CASPGQPLTEAFF. CDR3 DNA sequence: TGTGCCAGCCCCGGACAGCCCCTGACTGAAGCTTTCTTT.

With regard to this clone: Other DNA sequences in the same sample also yield this CDR3. V is TRBV2 and J is TRBJ2-7; TRBD2 agrees at 7 bases. V lost 8 bases and J lost 13; bases outside the gene matches: 14. Germline lookup yields CDR1 SNHLY and CDR2 FYNNEI. The CDR3 has 12 amino acids. The CDR3 region is CASALSPGLHYF. CDR3 DNA: TGTGCCAGCGCGCTGTCGCCGGGACTACACTACTTC.

In this sample, this clone turned up many times. This chain connects TRBV5-6 to TRBJ2-2, with 11 bases that match TRBD2. CDR1 and CDR2 from the germline V gene are SGHDT and YYEEEE. This CDR3 is built from 16 residues. V was clipped by 0 bases and J by 6 bases; unmatched bases: 4. CDR3 residues: CASSLDLAGGPGELFF. In DNA, the CDR3 is TGTGCCAGCAGCTTGGATTTAGCGGGAGGGCCCGGGGAGCTGTTTTTT.

This clone was found once. The rearrangement joins TRBV11-2 to TRBJ1-5; the D gene is possibly TRBD1 (5 bases). This CDR3 has 18 residues. The germline gives CDR1 SGHAT, CDR2 FQNNGV. Trimming cost V 2 bases and J 0 bases, with 17 bases left between them. CDR3 sequence reads: CASSLLVKPRVSNQPQHF. CDR3 in DNA: TGTGCCAGCAGCTTACTAGTGAAGCCCAGGGTTAGCAATCAGCCCCAGCATTTT.

This clone has just a few counts. This chain uses TRBV7-9 with TRBJ2-1, with D hard to call. Looked up from germline, CDR1 is SEHNR and CDR2 is FQNEAQ (reference sequence). This CDR3 has 13 amino acids. Trimming removed 6 bases at V and 6 bases at J, with 12 bases between. This CDR3 is CASSVISPNEQFF. CDR3 DNA: TGTGCCAGCAGTGTAATCAGCCCCAATGAGCAGTTCTTC.